Given below is one T cell receptor beta chain in context. This specimen belongs to a study of T cells expressing NK-cell markers. Germline V gene sequence: CDR1 MNHEY, CDR2 SMNVEV (reference sequence). This CDR3 spans 20 amino acids. The cDNA for TCR beta came from 5'RACE template switching with UMIs. TCRdb reanalyzed the 5' RACE reads, giving one entry per CDR3 protein sequence and no DNA. In all, the sample yields fewer than 200,000 distinct CDR3 sequences. The sample consisted of blood T cells: a sorted CD56 or NKG2C T cell subset, CD4+ or CD8+ T cells, or bulk PBMC T cells (not recorded which). This clonotype was sampled from a woman aged 18-69 years in good health. The chain carries TRBV27 and TRBJ2-6; TCRdb proposes TRBD1, but this gene call is untestable without DNA. The CDR3 sequence is CASSFKRMGQGAGGANVLTF.